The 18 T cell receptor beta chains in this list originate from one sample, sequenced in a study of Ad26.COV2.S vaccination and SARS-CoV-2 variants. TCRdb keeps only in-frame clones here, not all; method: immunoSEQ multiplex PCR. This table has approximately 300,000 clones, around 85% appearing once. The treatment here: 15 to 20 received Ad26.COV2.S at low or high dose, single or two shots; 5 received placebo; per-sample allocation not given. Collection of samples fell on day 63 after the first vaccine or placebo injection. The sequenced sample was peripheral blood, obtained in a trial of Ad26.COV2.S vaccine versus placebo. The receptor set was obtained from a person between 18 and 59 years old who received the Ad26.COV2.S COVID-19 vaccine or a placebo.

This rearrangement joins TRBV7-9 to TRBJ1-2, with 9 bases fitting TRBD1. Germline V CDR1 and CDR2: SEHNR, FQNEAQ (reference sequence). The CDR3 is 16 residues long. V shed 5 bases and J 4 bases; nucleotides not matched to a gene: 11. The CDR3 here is CASSLTLDRGGYGYTF. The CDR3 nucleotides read TGTGCCAGCAGCCTAACCCTGGACAGGGGCGGCTATGGCTACACCTTC.

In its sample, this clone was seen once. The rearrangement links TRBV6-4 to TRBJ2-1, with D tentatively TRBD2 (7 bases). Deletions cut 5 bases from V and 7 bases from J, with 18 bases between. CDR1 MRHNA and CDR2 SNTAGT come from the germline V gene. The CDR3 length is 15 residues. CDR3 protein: CASSTMGGPENEQFF. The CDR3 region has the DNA TGTGCCAGCAGTACTATGGGGGGGCCGGAGAATGAGCAGTTCTTC.

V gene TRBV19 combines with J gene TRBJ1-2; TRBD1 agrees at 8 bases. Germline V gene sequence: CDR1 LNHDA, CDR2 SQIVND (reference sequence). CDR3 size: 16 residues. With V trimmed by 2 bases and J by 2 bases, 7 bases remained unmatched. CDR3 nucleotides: TGTGCCAGTAGTATAAACCTAAGGACAGGGAACTATGGCTACACCTTC. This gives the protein CASSINLRTGNYGYTF.

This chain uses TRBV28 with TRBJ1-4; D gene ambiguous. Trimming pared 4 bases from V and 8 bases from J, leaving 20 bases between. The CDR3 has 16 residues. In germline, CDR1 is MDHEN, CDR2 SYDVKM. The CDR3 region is CASSSSGTGLGEKLFF. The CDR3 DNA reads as TGTGCCAGCAGTTCTAGTGGCACCGGACTCGGCGAAAAACTGTTTTTT.

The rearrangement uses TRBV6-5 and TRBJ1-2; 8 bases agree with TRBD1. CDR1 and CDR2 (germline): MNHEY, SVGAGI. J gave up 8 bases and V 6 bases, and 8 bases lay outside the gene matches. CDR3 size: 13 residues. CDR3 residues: CASSVQGVEGYTF. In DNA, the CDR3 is TGTGCCAGCAGCGTACAGGGGGTCGAGGGCTACACCTTC.

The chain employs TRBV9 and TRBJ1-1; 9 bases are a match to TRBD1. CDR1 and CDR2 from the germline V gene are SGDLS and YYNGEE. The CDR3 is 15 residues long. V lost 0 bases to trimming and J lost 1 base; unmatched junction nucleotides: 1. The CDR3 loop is CASSVGQGGNTEAFF. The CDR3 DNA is TGTGCCAGCAGCGTAGGACAGGGGGGGAACACTGAAGCTTTCTTT.

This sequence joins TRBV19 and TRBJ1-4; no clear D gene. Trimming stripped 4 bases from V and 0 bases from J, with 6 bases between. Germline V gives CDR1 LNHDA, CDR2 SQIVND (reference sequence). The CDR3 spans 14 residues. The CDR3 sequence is CASSRQATNEKLFF. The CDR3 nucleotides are TGTGCCAGTAGTAGACAAGCAACTAATGAAAAACTGTTTTTT.

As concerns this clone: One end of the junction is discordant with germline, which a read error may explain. This chain's CDR3 is CASSQDRTAVKTEAFF. CDR3 sequence (DNA): TGTGCCAGCAGCCAAGATCGGACAGCGGTTAAAACTGAGGCTTTCTTT. The gene calls are TRBV14 and TRBJ1-1; maybe TRBD1 (6 bases). The CDR3 contains 16 residues. CDR1 SGHDN and CDR2 FVKESK come from the germline V gene.

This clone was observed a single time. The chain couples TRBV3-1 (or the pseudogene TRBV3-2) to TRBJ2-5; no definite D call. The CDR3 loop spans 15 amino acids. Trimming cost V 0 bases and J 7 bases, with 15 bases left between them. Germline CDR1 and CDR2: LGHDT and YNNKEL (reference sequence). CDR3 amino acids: CASSQDMVASWTQYF. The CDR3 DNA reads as TGTGCCAGCAGCCAAGATATGGTAGCCTCGTGGACCCAGTACTTC.

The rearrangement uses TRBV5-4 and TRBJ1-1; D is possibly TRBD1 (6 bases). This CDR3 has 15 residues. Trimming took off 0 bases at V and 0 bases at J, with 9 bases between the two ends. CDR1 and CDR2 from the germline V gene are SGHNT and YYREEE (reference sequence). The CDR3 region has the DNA TGTGCCAGCAGCTTGGGAGGGGGTGTGAACACTGAAGCTTTCTTT. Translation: CASSLGGGVNTEAFF.

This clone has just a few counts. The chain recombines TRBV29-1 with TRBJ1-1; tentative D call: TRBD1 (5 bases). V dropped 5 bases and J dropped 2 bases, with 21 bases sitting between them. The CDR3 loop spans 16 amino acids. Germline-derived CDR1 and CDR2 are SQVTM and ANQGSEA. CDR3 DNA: TGCAGCGTTACCCAACCCGGGACCCACAAAAACACTGAAGCTTTCTTT. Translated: CSVTQPGTHKNTEAFF.

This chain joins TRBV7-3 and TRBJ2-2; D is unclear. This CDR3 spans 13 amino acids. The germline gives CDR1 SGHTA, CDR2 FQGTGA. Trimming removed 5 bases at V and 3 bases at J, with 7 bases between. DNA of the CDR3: TGTGCCAGCAGCGCCCTCCACACCGGGGAGCTGTTTTTT. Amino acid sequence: CASSALHTGELFF. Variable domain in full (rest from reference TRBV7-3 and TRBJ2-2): GAGVSQTPSNKVTEKGKYVELRCDPISGHTALYWYRQSLGQGPEFLIYFQGTGAADDSGLPNDRFFAVRPEGSVSTLKIQRTERGDSAVYLCASSALHTGELFFGEGSRLTVL.

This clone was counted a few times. CDR3 in DNA: TGTGCCAGCAGCTTACGCCGTTCACCCCTCCACTTT. Translation gives CASSLRRSPLHF. V and J are TRBV13 and TRBJ1-6, with D unclear. CDR1 is PRHDT, CDR2 FYEKMQ, per germline (reference sequence). The V and J ends lost 2 bases and 9 bases respectively, with 5 bases between them. This CDR3 has 12 amino acids.

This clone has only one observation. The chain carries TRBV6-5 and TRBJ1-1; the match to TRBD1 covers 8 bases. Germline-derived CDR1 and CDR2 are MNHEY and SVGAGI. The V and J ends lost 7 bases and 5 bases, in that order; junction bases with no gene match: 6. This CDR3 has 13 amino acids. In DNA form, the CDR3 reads TGTGCCAGCACTCTCTGGACAGGGACTGAAGCTTTCTTT. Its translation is CASTLWTGTEAFF.

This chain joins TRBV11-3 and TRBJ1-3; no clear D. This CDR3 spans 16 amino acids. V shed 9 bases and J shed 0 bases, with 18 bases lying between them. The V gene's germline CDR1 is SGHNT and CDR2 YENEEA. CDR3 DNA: TGTGCCAGTAACATAGGAAGCCGGGGCTCTGGAAACACCATATATTTT. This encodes CASNIGSRGSGNTIYF.

The CDR3 reads CASGRGMGGYTF. The CDR3 bases are TGTGCCAGCGGTAGGGGTATGGGGGGCTACACCTTC. The rearrangement uses TRBV28 and TRBJ1-2, with TRBD1 as a possible D gene (5 bases). Trimming shortened V by 8 bases and J by 8 bases, and 15 bases separated the two germline ends. Germline V gene lookup returns CDR1 MDHEN and CDR2 SYDVKM. The CDR3 length is 12 residues.

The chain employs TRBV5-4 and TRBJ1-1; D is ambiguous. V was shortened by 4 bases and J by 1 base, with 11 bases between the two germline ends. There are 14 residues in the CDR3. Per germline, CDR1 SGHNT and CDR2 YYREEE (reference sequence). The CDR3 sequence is CASSLRTGNTEAFF. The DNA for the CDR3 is TGTGCCAGCAGCCTACGGACGGGGAACACTGAAGCTTTCTTT. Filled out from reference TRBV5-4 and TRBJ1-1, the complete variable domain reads ETGVTQSPTHLIKTRGQQVTLRCSSQSGHNTVSWYQQALGQGPQFIFQYYREEENGRGNFPPRFSGLQFPNYSSELNVNALELDDSALYLCASSLRTGNTEAFFGQGTRLTVV.

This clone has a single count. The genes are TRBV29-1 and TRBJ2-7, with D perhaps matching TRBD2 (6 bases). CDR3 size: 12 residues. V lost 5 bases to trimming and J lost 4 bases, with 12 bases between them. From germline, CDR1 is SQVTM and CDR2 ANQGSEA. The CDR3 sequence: CSVRDSVYEQYF. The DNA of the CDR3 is TGCAGCGTTCGGGACTCTGTTTACGAGCAGTACTTC.